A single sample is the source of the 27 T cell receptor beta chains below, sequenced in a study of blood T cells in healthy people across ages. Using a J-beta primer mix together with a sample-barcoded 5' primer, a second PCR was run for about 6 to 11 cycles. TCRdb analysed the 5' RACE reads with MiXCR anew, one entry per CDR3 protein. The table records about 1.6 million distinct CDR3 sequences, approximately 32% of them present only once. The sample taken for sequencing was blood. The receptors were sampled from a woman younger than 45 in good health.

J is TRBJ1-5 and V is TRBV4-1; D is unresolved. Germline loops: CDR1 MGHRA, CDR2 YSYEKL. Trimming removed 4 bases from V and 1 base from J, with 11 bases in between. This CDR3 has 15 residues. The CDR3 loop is CASSPIAGSNQPQHF. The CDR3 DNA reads TGCGCCAGCAGCCCCATCGCCGGCAGCAATCAGCCCCAGCATTTT.

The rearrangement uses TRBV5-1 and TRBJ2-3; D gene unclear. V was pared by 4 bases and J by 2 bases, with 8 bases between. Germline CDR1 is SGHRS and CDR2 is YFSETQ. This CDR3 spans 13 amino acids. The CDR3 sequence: CASSASNTDTQYF. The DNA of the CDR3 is TGCGCCAGCAGCGCCTCGAACACAGATACGCAGTATTTT.

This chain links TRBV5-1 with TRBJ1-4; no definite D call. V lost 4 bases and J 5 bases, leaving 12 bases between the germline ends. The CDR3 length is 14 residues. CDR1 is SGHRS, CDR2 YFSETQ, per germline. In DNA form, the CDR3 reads TGCGCCAGCAGCCGAACAGAGAGGAATGAAAAACTGTTTTTT. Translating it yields CASSRTERNEKLFF.

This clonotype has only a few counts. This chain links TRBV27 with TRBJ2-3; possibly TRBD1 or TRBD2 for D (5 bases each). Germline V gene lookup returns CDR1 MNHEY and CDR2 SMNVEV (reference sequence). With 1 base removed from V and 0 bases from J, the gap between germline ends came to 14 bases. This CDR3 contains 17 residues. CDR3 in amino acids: CASSLFPTRGSTDTQYF. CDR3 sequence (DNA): TGTGCCAGCAGTTTATTTCCGACCCGGGGCAGCACAGATACGCAGTATTTT.

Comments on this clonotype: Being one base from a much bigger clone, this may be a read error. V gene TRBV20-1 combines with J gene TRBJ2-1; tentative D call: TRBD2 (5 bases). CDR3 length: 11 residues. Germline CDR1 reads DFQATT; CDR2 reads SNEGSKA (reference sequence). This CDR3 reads CSARAGDERFF. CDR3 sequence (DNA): TGCAGTGCCCGCGCCGGGGATGAGCGGTTCTTC.

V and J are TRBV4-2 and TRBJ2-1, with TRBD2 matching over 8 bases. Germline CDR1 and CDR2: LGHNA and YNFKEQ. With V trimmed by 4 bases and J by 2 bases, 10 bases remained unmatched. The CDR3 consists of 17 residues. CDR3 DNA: TGTGCCAGCAGCCTGACTAGCGATCAGCTTACCTACAATGAGCAGTTCTTC. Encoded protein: CASSLTSDQLTYNEQFF.

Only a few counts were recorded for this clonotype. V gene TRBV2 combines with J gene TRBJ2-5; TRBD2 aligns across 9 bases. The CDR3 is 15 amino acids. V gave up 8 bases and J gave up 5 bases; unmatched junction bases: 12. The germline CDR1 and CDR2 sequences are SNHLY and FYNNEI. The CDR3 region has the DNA TGTGCCAGCGAGCGGGCGGGAGGGCCGATGGAGACCCAGTACTTC. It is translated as CASERAGGPMETQYF.

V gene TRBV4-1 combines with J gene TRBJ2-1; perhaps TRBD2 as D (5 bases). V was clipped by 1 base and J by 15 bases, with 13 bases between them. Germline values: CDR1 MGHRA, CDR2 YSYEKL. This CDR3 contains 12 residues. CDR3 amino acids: CASSQGAGVGFF. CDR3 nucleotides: TGCGCCAGCAGCCAAGGGGCCGGGGTCGGGTTCTTC.

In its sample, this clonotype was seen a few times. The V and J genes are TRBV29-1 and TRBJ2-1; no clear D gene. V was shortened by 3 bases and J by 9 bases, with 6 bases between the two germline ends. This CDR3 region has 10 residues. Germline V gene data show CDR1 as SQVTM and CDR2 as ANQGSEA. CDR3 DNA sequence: TGCAGCGTTGAGGTGTTTGAGCAGTTCTTC. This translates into CSVEVFEQFF.

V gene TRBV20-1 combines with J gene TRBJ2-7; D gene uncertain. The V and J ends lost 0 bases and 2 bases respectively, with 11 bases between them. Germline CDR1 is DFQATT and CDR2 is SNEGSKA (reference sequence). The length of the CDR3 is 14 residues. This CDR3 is CSAREGVGPYEQYF. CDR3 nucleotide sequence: TGCAGTGCTAGAGAGGGTGTAGGGCCCTACGAGCAGTACTTC.

The CDR3 sequence is CASSLEGGLASGEQFF. The CDR3 DNA reads TGCGCCAGCAGCTTGGAGGGGGGACTAGCATCCGGTGAGCAGTTCTTC. V and J are TRBV5-1 and TRBJ2-1, with 9 positions matching TRBD2. The CDR3 consists of 16 residues. The germline gives CDR1 SGHRS, CDR2 YFSETQ. The ends lost 0 bases at V and 9 bases at J; junction bases unmatched: 10.

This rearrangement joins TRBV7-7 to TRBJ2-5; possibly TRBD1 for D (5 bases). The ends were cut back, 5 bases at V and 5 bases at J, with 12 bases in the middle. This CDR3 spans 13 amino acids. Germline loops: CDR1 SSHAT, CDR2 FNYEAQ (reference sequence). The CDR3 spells CASSPRQPETQYF. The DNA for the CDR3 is TGTGCCAGCAGCCCGCGACAGCCGGAGACCCAGTACTTC.

CDR3 loop: CASSGSGNQPQHF. The CDR3 DNA follows: TGTGCCAGCAGTGGATCGGGGAATCAGCCCCAGCATTTT. The chain couples TRBV6-1 to TRBJ1-5; D gene ambiguous. Germline V CDR1 and CDR2: MNHNS, SASEGT. This CDR3 has 13 residues. The V and J ends lost 4 bases and 4 bases respectively, with 8 bases between them.

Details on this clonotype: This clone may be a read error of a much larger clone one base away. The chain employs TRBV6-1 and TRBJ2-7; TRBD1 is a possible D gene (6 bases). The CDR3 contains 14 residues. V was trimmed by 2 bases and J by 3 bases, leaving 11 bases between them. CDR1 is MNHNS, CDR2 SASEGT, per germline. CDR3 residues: CASSERGSNYEQYF. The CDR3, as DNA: TGTGCCAGCAGTGAAAGGGGGTCTAACTACGAGCAGTACTTC.

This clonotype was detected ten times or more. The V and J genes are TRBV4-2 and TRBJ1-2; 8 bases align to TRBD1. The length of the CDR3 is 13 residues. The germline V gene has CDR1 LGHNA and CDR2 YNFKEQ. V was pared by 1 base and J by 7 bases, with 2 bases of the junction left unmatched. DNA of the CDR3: TGTGCCAGCAGCCAAGGGACAGGGCCTGGCTACACCTTC. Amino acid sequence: CASSQGTGPGYTF.

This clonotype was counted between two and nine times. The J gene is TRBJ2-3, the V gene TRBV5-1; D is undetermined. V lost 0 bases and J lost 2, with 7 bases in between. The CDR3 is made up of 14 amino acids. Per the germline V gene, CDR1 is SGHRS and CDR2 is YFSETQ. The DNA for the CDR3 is TGCGCCAGCAGCTTGGAGGCTCACACAGATACGCAGTATTTT. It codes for CASSLEAHTDTQYF.

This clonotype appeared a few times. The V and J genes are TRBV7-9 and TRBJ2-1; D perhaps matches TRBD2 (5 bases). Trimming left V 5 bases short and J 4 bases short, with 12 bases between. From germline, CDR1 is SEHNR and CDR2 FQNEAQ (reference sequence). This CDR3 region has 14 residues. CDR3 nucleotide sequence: TGTGCCAGCAGCCTTATCCAGCGGTACAATGAGCAGTTCTTC. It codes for CASSLIQRYNEQFF.

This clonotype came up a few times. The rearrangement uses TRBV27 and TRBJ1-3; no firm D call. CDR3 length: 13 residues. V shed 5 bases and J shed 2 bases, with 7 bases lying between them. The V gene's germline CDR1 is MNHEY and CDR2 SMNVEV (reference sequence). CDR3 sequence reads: CASSGAAGNTIYF. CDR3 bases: TGTGCCAGCAGTGGTGCGGCTGGAAACACCATATATTTT.

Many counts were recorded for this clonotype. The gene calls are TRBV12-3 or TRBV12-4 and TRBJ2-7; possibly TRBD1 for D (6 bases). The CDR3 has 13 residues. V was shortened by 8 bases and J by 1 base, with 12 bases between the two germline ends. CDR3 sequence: CASARDTSYEQYF. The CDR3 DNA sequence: TGTGCCAGCGCCCGGGACACTTCCTACGAGCAGTACTTC.

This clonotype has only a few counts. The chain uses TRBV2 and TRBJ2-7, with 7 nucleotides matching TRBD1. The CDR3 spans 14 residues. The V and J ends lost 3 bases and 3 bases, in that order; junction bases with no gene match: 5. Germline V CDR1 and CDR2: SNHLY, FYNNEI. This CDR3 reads CASSEDRNSYEQYF. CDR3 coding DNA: TGTGCCAGCAGTGAGGACAGGAATAGCTACGAGCAGTACTTC.

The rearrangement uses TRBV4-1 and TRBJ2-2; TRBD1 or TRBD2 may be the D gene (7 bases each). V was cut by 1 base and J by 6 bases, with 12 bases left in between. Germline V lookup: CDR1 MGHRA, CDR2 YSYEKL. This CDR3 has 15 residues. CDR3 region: CASSQVGRGPGELFF. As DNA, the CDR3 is TGCGCCAGCAGCCAAGTAGGGAGGGGGCCCGGGGAGCTGTTTTTT.

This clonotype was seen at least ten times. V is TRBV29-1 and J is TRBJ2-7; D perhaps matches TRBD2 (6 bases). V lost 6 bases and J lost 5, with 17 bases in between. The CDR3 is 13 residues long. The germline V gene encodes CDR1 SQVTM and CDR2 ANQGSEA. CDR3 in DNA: TGCAGCGTGGCCTGGCAGGGAGGCGACGAGCAGTACTTC. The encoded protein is CSVAWQGGDEQYF.

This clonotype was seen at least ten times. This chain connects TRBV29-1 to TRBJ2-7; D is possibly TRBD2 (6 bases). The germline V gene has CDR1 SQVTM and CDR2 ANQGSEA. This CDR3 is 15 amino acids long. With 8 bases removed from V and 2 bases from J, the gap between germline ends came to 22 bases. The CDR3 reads CSLGAGHWTTYEQYF. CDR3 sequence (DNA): TGCAGCCTCGGGGCTGGACATTGGACTACCTACGAGCAGTACTTC.

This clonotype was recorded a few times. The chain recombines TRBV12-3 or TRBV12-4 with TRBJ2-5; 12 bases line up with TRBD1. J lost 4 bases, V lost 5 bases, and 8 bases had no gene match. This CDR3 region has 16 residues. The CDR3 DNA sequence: TGTGCCAGCAGTCCGACCCGGGACAGGGGGCCAGAGACCCAGTACTTC. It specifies CASSPTRDRGPETQYF.

The CDR3 loop is CASSSSGSAFNEQFF. The CDR3 DNA is TGTGCCAGCAGCTCTAGCGGGAGTGCCTTCAATGAGCAGTTCTTC. The chain is built from TRBV7-8 and TRBJ2-1, with TRBD2 identical over 10 bases. The CDR3 loop spans 15 amino acids. V lost 4 bases and J lost 6; bases outside the gene matches: 6. Germline CDR1 and CDR2: SGHVS and FQNEAQ. The full variable domain, in which reference TRBV7-8 and TRBJ2-1 provide the parts outside the CDR3, is GAGVSQSPRYKVAKRGQDVALRCDPISGHVSLFWYQQALGQGPEFLTYFQNEAQLDKSGLPSDRFFAERPEGSVSTLKIQRTQQEDSAVYLCASSSSGSAFNEQFFGPGTRLTVL.

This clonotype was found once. CDR3 DNA sequence: TGTGCCAGCAGTGAGCTAGCGGGAGTAAGCACCGGGGAGCTGTTTTTT. Protein product: CASSELAGVSTGELFF. The chain joins TRBV28 to TRBJ2-2, with TRBD2 matching over 10 bases. CDR1 and CDR2 from the germline V gene are MDHEN and SYDVKM. The V and J ends lost 5 bases and 4 bases, in that order; junction bases with no gene match: 7. The CDR3 has 16 amino acids.

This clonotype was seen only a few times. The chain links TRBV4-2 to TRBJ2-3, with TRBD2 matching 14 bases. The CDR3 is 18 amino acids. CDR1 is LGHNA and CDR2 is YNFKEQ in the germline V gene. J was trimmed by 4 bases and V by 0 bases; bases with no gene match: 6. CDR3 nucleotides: TGTGCCAGCAGCCAAGACTCATTGACTAGCGGGAGGGCAGATACGCAGTATTTT. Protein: CASSQDSLTSGRADTQYF.